The 17 T cell receptor beta chains listed next were all sequenced from one sample in a study of regulatory T cells in long-lasting Graves disease. Libraries of TCR beta came from iRepertoire HTBI primers plus Arm-PCR of CDR3 regions. TCRdb re-analysed the multiplex PCR reads in MiXCR, keeping a single row per CDR3 protein. The sample gives hundreds of thousands of distinct CDR3 sequences, around 13% of which show up once; approximately 9% is in the top ten. Time point specified: newly diagnosed GD, antithyroid drugs for less than 3 months. PBMCs were the source of the RNA used for TCR sequencing. The same specimen was also included in a second study, on T cells in Graves' hyperthyroidism and ophthalmopathy.

The source was peripheral blood mononuclear cells (PBMCs), collected at new diagnosis, from a patient treated with antithyroid drugs. The receptors shown here come from a woman in her thirties with Graves disease.

Concerning this clonotype: The missing conserved phenylalanine or tryptophan at the end of this CDR3 makes a read error likely. Because the CDR3's place on the DNA is in doubt, the DNA is left out and the CDR3 is given as listed by TCRdb. This rearrangement joins TRBV7-3 to TRBJ2-7; TRBD2 reflects the table's D call only, with no check against the DNA. The germline V gene has CDR1 SGHTA and CDR2 FQGTGA. The CDR3 adds up to 15 amino acids, both ends counted. The CDR3 sequence is CASSSRTSGINTLIL.

This clonotype was detected ten times or more. The rearrangement uses TRBV11-2 and TRBJ2-7, with 10 nucleotides matching TRBD2. This CDR3 has 14 amino acids. Unmatched junction bases numbered 14, after V lost 5 bases and J lost 13 bases. CDR1 SGHAT and CDR2 FQNNGV come from the germline V gene. CDR3 sequence (DNA): TGTGCCAGCAGCCCTAGGACTAGCGGCAGCATAGACTACTTC. Protein product: CASSPRTSGSIDYF.

Comments on this clonotype: A much larger clonotype is one base distant, so this may be a read error. The gene calls are TRBV7-9 and TRBJ2-1; the D gene is possibly TRBD1 (5 bases). The CDR3 extends over 14 amino acids. The germline V gene has CDR1 SEHNR and CDR2 FQNEAQ (reference sequence). This CDR3 reads CVSSLGVDNNEQFF. CDR3 coding DNA: TGTGTCAGCAGCTTAGGGGTCGATAACAATGAGCAGTTCTTC.

This clonotype was recorded a few times. V gene TRBV7-8 combines with J gene TRBJ2-2; D is unclear. This CDR3 is built from 12 residues. Germline V CDR1 and CDR2: SGHVS, FQNEAQ. Between the trimmed V and J ends, which lost 5 bases and 12 bases, there was a span of 13 bases. The CDR3 nucleotides are TGTGCCAGCAGCAACCTTGAAACCCAGCTGTTTTTT. Protein sequence: CASSNLETQLFF.

This clonotype was counted many times. The V and J genes are TRBV5-1 and TRBJ2-3; D call uncertain. The germline gives CDR1 SGHRS, CDR2 YFSETQ. The CDR3 sequence is 15 residues long. V lost 0 bases and J lost 2, with 10 bases in between. DNA for the CDR3: TGCGCCAGCAGCTTGGAACGCCCATCCACAGATACGCAGTATTTT. Protein: CASSLERPSTDTQYF.

This clonotype was counted many times. The chain carries TRBV28 and TRBJ1-4; D unresolved. Trimming removed 2 bases from V and 7 bases from J, with 2 bases in between. CDR1 is MDHEN, CDR2 SYDVKM, per germline. The CDR3 sequence is 11 residues long. The CDR3 DNA is TGTGCCAGCAGTTTACGTGAAAAACTGTTTTTT. Translating gives CASSLREKLFF.

This clonotype was recorded at least ten times. This chain links TRBV13 with TRBJ2-5; D gene unclear. Matching the DNA end better, TRBJ2-1 makes the J call doubtful. From germline, CDR1 is PRHDT and CDR2 FYEKMQ (reference sequence). CDR3 length equals 12 residues. The CDR3 sequence is CASSLGRREQFF. The CDR3 region has the DNA TGTGCCAGCAGCTTAGGGCGGCGGGAGCAGTTCTTC.

This clonotype was recorded many times. The chain links TRBV27 to TRBJ2-5, with D possibly being TRBD2 (6 bases). Germline CDR1 is MNHEY and CDR2 is SMNVEV (reference sequence). The CDR3 runs 15 residues. The V end was cut by 5 bases, the J end by 3 bases, with 16 bases between. The CDR3 reads CASSHGSRGEETQYF. For the CDR3, the DNA is TGTGCCAGCAGTCACGGGAGTCGAGGGGAAGAGACCCAGTACTTC.

Details on this clonotype: One end of the junction fails to match germline, which may point to a read error. The chain couples TRBV28 to TRBJ2-6; the match to TRBD1 covers 8 bases. The CDR3 consists of 18 residues. CDR1 is MDHEN, CDR2 SYDVKM, per germline. The CDR3 DNA follows: TGCGCCAGCAGTCCAAGGACAGGGCGAAGCTCTGGGGCCAACGTCCTGGCTTTC. Translating it yields CASSPRTGRSSGANVLAF.

The table lists this clonotype with a count of one. A much larger clone differs from this one at a single base, so this may be a read error. The chain is built from TRBV20-1 and TRBJ2-3, with D hard to call. The CDR3 consists of 15 residues. The germline V gene encodes CDR1 DFQATT and CDR2 SNEGSKA (reference sequence). The CDR3 loop reads CSASFSAGGTDMQYF. CDR3 bases: TGCAGTGCTAGTTTCTCCGCCGGTGGCACAGATATGCAGTATTTT.

This clonotype was seen more than once but under ten times. V gene TRBV6-2 or TRBV6-3 combines with J gene TRBJ2-1; D might be TRBD1 (6 bases). The V end lost 5 bases, the J end lost 9 bases, and 14 bases lay between the germline ends. CDR3 length: 13 amino acids. Germline CDR1 is MNHEY and CDR2 is SVGEGT. The CDR3: CASSEEGDTEQFF. DNA of the CDR3: TGTGCCAGCAGTGAAGAGGGGGACACTGAGCAGTTCTTC.

This clonotype was seen many times. The CDR3 sequence: CASSPVGQGTYEQYF. In nucleotides, the CDR3 is TGTGCCAGCAGCCCGGTGGGACAGGGGACCTACGAGCAGTACTTC. This chain joins TRBV7-2 and TRBJ2-7; 10 bases align to TRBD1. Per germline, CDR1 SGHTA and CDR2 FQGNSA. Unmatched junction bases numbered 6, after V lost 5 bases and J lost 2 bases. The CDR3 runs 15 residues. Combining the CDR3 with reference TRBV7-2 and TRBJ2-7 gives the whole variable domain GAGVSQSPSNKVTEKGKDVELRCDPISGHTALYWYRQSLGQGLEFLIYFQGNSAPDKSGLPSDRFSAERTGGSVSTLTIQRTQQEDSAVYLCASSPVGQGTYEQYFGPGTRLTVT.

This clonotype has ten or more counts. The V and J genes are TRBV11-2 and TRBJ1-3; D may be TRBD1 (5 bases). V gave up 1 base and J gave up 4 bases, with 11 bases separating them. Germline lookup yields CDR1 SGHAT and CDR2 FQNNGV. CDR3 length equals 15 residues. The CDR3: CASSLARALGNTIYF. DNA of the CDR3: TGTGCCAGCAGCTTAGCCAGGGCTCTCGGAAACACCATATATTTT.

At least ten counts were recorded for this clonotype. The gene calls are TRBV28 and TRBJ1-1, with D unclear. The V gene's germline CDR1 is MDHEN and CDR2 SYDVKM. Trimming shortened V by 3 bases and J by 6 bases, and 17 bases separated the two germline ends. The CDR3 runs to 15 residues. For the CDR3, the DNA is TGTGCCAGCAGTTTGAGTCGCCCACCCCACGCTGAAGCTTTCTTT. The encoded protein is CASSLSRPPHAEAFF.

This clonotype was seen ten or more times. V and J are TRBV7-9 and TRBJ2-1; 9 nucleotides line up with TRBD2. The V segment lost 2 bases and the J segment 1 base; nucleotides outside the gene matches: 3. Looked up from germline, CDR1 is SEHNR and CDR2 is FQNEAQ (reference sequence). The CDR3 sequence is 16 residues long. CDR3 loop: CASSLWLAGSYNEQFF. As DNA, the CDR3 is TGTGCCAGCAGCTTATGGCTAGCGGGATCCTACAATGAGCAGTTCTTC.

The chain links TRBV5-5 to TRBJ1-2; 8 bases align to TRBD1. CDR1 is SGHKS, CDR2 YYEKEE, per germline (reference sequence). Germline trimming cut 6 bases from V and 3 bases from J; bases unmatched to any gene: 10. The CDR3 runs to 15 residues. The CDR3 loop is CASTQTGGFDYGYTF. The CDR3 coding sequence is TGTGCCAGCACCCAAACAGGGGGGTTTGACTATGGCTACACCTTC.

This clonotype appeared many times. V and J are TRBV27 and TRBJ1-2, with D possibly TRBD1 on 5 matching bases. Trimming took off 6 bases at V and 7 bases at J, with 15 bases between the two ends. The length of the CDR3 is 13 residues. CDR1 is MNHEY, CDR2 SMNVEV, per germline (reference sequence). As DNA, the CDR3 is TGTGCCAGCAGCCCGGGGGGGTGGGCTGGCTACACCTTC. Translated: CASSPGGWAGYTF.